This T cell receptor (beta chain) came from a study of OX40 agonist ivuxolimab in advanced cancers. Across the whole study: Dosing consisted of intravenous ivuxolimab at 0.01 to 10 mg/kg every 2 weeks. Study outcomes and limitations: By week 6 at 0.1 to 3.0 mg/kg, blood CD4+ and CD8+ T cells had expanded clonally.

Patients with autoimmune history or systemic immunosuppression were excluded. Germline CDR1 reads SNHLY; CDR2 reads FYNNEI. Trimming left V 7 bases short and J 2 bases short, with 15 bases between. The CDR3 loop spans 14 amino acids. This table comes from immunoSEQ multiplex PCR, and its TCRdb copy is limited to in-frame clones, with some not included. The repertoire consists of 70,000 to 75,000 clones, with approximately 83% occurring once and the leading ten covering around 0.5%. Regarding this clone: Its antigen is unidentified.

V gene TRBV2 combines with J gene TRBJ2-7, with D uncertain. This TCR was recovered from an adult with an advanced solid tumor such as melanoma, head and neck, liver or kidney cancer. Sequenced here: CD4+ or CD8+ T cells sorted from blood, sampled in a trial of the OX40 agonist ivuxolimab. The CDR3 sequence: CASIIGRGTYEQYF. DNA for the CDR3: TGTGCCAGCATTATCGGCCGTGGGACCTACGAGCAGTACTTC. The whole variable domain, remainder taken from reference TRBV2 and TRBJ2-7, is EPEVTQTPSHQVTQMGQEVILRCVPISNHLYFYWYRQILGQKVEFLVSFYNNEISEKSEIFDDQFSVERPDGSNFTLKIRSTKLEDSAMYFCASIIGRGTYEQYFGPGTRLTVT.